This section outlines one T cell receptor beta chain sequence together with its context. This clonotype was counted only a few times. Its antigen is currently not known. No base quality information exists; no much larger clone differs at one position. The ophthalmopathy patients had moderately to severely active disease, with a Clinical Activity Score of 3 or higher, a NOSPECS grade of 4 or higher, and a disease duration of less than 3 months. Patients with other autoimmune diseases, uncontrolled infections, pregnancy or lactation were excluded from the study. Diagnosis relied on clinical symptoms, serum thyroxine, TRAb, thyroid ultrasound and orbital computed tomography. PBMCs were isolated from 8 to 10 ml of fresh peripheral blood by Ficoll-Paque density gradient centrifugation. Trizol reagent was used to extract the total RNA, and its quality was then checked on an Agilent 2100 Bioanalyzer. For repertoire sequencing, the TCR beta CDR3 regions were amplified from RNA transcripts. The first round was an RT-PCR using HTBI primers with the Qiagen OneStep RT-PCR kit, and this first round was followed by a second-round multiplex PCR, then size selection and purification. Libraries were sequenced on an Illumina HiSeq2000 using paired-end 100 bp reads. The authors' analysis ran thus. SOAPnuke was used for read processing, and reads with adapters, uncalled bases, a mean Phred below 15, or no exact constant-primer or identifier match were discarded. COPE v1.2.5 was used to merge high-quality paired reads. Each unique nucleotide sequence was treated as a clonotype, and MiTCR v1.1 was used to align the clonotypes to the IMGT TRB V, D and J references. Only V-J combinations with frequency above 0.0001 were analysed, covering around 99% of repertoires. A TCR clonal expansion and chaos score per V-J combination was defined as the ratio of F50 clonal expansion to chaos observed in the TCRdist matrix. Welch's t-statistics and random forest were used to reduce features to approximately 13 V-J combinations, which were fed into a naive Bayes classifier. Thyroid-blood repertoire similarity was quantified with the Morisita-Horn index. In-frame beta chains were kept once TCRdb had trimmed the public reads at Q25 with fastp and called clones with MiXCR. Each CDR3 protein appears once, grouped with its most common genes and DNA. Here the V and J calls rest on TCRdb's processing, not on the authors' analysis. Here the sample has hundreds of thousands of distinct CDR3 sequences; roughly two fifths occur a single time. The biggest ten clones account for 35% to 55% of the sample.

The record originates from a study of Graves' ophthalmopathy and Graves' hyperthyroidism listed by TCRdb under 2018. Regarding the research as a whole: Peripheral blood samples were taken at the time of initial diagnosis, before any treatment was given. The study used TCR beta repertoire signatures to distinguish Graves' ophthalmopathy from Graves' hyperthyroidism and to predict progression to ophthalmopathy. In total, 135 blood samples were TCR-sequenced: 43 ophthalmopathy, roughly 80 hyperthyroidism and roughly 17 hyperthyroidism-to-ophthalmopathy patients. To explore V-J signatures that separate ophthalmopathy from hyperthyroidism, a discovery set of 95 to 100 patients was enrolled, consisting of more than 40 with ophthalmopathy and roughly 60 with stable hyperthyroidism. The independent validation cohort included some 19 hyperthyroidism patients plus 17 patients who later progressed from hyperthyroidism to ophthalmopathy. In about six hyperthyroidism patients, T-cell repertoires of thyroid tissue and blood were compared. Once sampling was done, hyperthyroidism patients were given methimazole at a starting dose of 30 mg daily, while ophthalmopathy patients were given high-dose intravenous methylprednisolone. The research as a whole found: In validation, the model predicted ophthalmopathy progression with nearly 71% sensitivity and 72% to 80% specificity; some 13 predicted patients were CT-confirmed with GO in a median of around 6 months. In cross-validation, the 13-signature model distinguished ophthalmopathy from stable hyperthyroidism with nearly 90% sensitivity and 81.08% specificity, while in the test set the corresponding values were approximately 80% and 75%. Sample size was not statistically predetermined, and group allocation was not concealed from the investigators. Most of the expanded thyroid clonotypes with a frequency above 0.001 were also detected in blood, and it was suggested that the thyroid immune response may be reflected by blood repertoires.

Taken from the germline V gene (reference sequence), the CDR1 and CDR2 loops are SGHNT and YYREEE. From cysteine to phenylalanine, the CDR3 is 16 amino acids long. The retained sequence is limited to the CDR3, 48 bases, with the frame set at the first base. V loses 3 bases at its end and J loses 1 base; junction bases beyond the gene matches: 7. This TCR was sampled from an adult man with Graves' ophthalmopathy. The chain couples TRBV5-4 to TRBJ2-5; TRBD2 agrees with 9 junctional bases. The material sequenced was peripheral blood. The CDR3 region reads CASSSPAGGIQETQYF. The nucleotides are TGTGCCAGCAGCTCGCCAGCGGGGGGAATCCAAGAGACCCAGTACTTC.